One sample yielded the 28 T cell receptor beta chains listed below, sequenced in a study of CD8+ T cells in alopecia areata. As to treatment: oral pan-JAK inhibitor, 5-10 mg twice daily. Investigators isolated RNA and reverse transcribed it into cDNA to act as the sequencing template. Sequenced by immunoSEQ multiplex PCR; TCRdb stores in-frame clones only, minus some. This table holds over 150,000 clones, around 58% found once. Here the sequenced sample was CD8+ T cells sorted from blood, taken at week 24, from a patient treated with tofacitinib. These receptors were taken from a human donor with alopecia areata.

This chain joins TRBV7-3 and TRBJ2-5; D not certain. The germline V gene has CDR1 SGHTA and CDR2 FQGTGA. V was pared by 7 bases and J by 5 bases, with 20 bases between. CDR3 length equals 15 residues. CDR3 nucleotides: TGTGCCAGCATCATAGACTCCCCTGGGGTGGAGACCCAGTACTTC. Translating gives CASIIDSPGVETQYF.

The CDR3 region has the DNA TGCAGCGTTGAAGTCAAGCATTTTATCGAAGCTTTCTTT. This sequence encodes CSVEVKHFIEAFF. V is TRBV29-1 and J is TRBJ1-1, with D hard to call. The germline V and J ends were trimmed by 1 base and 8 bases, with 14 bases remaining between them. Germline CDR1 SQVTM, CDR2 ANQGSEA. This CDR3 comprises 13 residues. Together with reference TRBV29-1 and TRBJ1-1, the CDR3 gives the full variable domain: SAVISQKPSRDICQRGTSLTIQCQVDSQVTMMFWYRQQPGQSLTLIATANQGSEATYESGFVIDKFPISRPNLTFSTLTVSNMSPEDSSIYLCSVEVKHFIEAFFGQGTRLTVV.

The sample holds a few counts of this clone. J is TRBJ2-6 and V is TRBV5-8; D is unclear. The CDR3 is 17 residues long. Trimming removed 0 bases from V and 0 bases from J, with 10 bases in between. Germline CDR1 SGHTS, CDR2 YDEGEE. Written as DNA, the CDR3 is TGTGCCAGCAGCTTGGCGATTCTCACCTCTGGGGCCAACGTCCTGACTTTC. Protein: CASSLAILTSGANVLTF.

The rearrangement joins TRBV6-5 to TRBJ1-4, with 8 nucleotides matching TRBD1. The junction had 7 bases not matched to a gene; V was cut back by 2 bases and J by 8 bases. CDR3 size: 15 residues. Germline assignment: CDR1 MNHEY and CDR2 SVGAGI. CDR3 DNA: TGTGCCAGCAGTTACGCGACAGGGGTTGTAGAAAAACTGTTTTTT. It codes for CASSYATGVVEKLFF.

This sequence joins TRBV7-8 and TRBJ2-1; 11 positions agree with TRBD2. Unmatched junction bases numbered 10, after V lost 5 bases and J lost 4 bases. Germline V lookup: CDR1 SGHVS, CDR2 FQNEAQ. The CDR3 has 17 residues. The CDR3 here is CASSPKASGGLYNEQFF. The CDR3 nucleotides read TGTGCCAGCAGCCCAAAGGCTAGCGGGGGGCTATACAATGAGCAGTTCTTC.

The chain joins TRBV29-1 to TRBJ2-5, with TRBD2 as a possible D gene (7 bases). This CDR3 has 13 amino acids. CDR1 and CDR2 (germline): SQVTM, ANQGSEA. Trimming removed 3 bases from V and 1 base from J, with 9 bases in between. CDR3 bases: TGCAGCGTTGACGGGGGGCCCCAAGAGACCCAGTACTTC. It is translated as CSVDGGPQETQYF.

V usage is TRBV5-1 and J usage is TRBJ2-5, with TRBD2 matching over 10 bases. CDR3 length equals 16 residues. Germline V gene lookup returns CDR1 SGHRS and CDR2 YFSETQ. V trimming: 0 bases; J trimming: 4 bases; junction bases outside the gene matches: 6. The CDR3 sequence is CASSLDLAGGGETQYF. In nucleotides, the CDR3 is TGCGCCAGCAGCTTGGATTTAGCGGGGGGCGGAGAGACCCAGTACTTC.

The V call is TRBV10-3, the J call TRBJ2-1; D possibly corresponds to TRBD2 (5 bases). The V end was cut by 3 bases, the J end by 4 bases, with 7 bases between. The germline V gene has CDR1 ENHRY and CDR2 SYGVKD. The CDR3 totals 13 residues. For the CDR3, the DNA is TGTGCCATCAGTGACGGGGTGTACAATGAGCAGTTCTTC. Amino acid sequence: CAISDGVYNEQFF.

This clone was found a few times. The V and J genes are TRBV10-3 and TRBJ2-2, with a weak D call TRBD1 (6 bases). The length of the CDR3 is 18 residues. V gave up 4 bases and J gave up 0 bases, with 18 bases separating them. CDR1 is ENHRY, CDR2 SYGVKD, per germline. CDR3 in DNA: TGTGCCATCAGTGGTGGTATTTTGGGACATTCGAACACCGGGGAGCTGTTTTTT. Its translation is CAISGGILGHSNTGELFF.

This chain joins TRBV5-1 and TRBJ2-3; possible D gene TRBD2, 5 bases. Germline CDR1 is SGHRS and CDR2 is YFSETQ. The CDR3 has 16 amino acids. The V end lost 4 bases, the J end lost 5 bases, and 20 bases lay between the germline ends. The CDR3 bases are TGCGCCAGCAGCCCGTTGATTAGCGATCCTCGAGATACGCAGTATTTT. This gives the protein CASSPLISDPRDTQYF.

The chain couples TRBV19 to TRBJ2-7, with D tentatively TRBD1 (5 bases). The germline V and J ends were trimmed by 4 bases and 3 bases, with 10 bases remaining between them. The CDR3 loop spans 13 amino acids. CDR1 is LNHDA and CDR2 is SQIVND in the germline V gene (reference sequence). The CDR3 bases are TGTGCCAGTAGTACAGGACAACACTACGAGCAGTACTTC. Translation: CASSTGQHYEQYF.

The chain is built from TRBV9 and TRBJ1-2; TRBD1 is a possible D gene (5 bases). V was pared by 0 bases and J by 4 bases, with 10 bases between. The germline CDR1 and CDR2 sequences are SGDLS and YYNGEE. The CDR3 is 14 amino acids. CDR3 DNA: TGTGCCAGCAGCGTAGCTGAAGACAGCTATGGCTACACCTTC. This encodes CASSVAEDSYGYTF.

CDR3 protein: CASSLATGTFPFF. In DNA, the CDR3 is TGTGCCAGCAGCTTAGCGACCGGGACGTTCCCCTTTTTT. V usage is TRBV7-9 and J usage is TRBJ1-4; possibly TRBD1 for D (5 bases). CDR1 is SEHNR, CDR2 FQNEAQ, per germline (reference sequence). The CDR3 extends over 13 amino acids. V lost 0 bases and J lost 17, with 16 bases in between.

The genes are TRBV11-1 and TRBJ2-7, with D tentatively TRBD1 or TRBD2 (6 bases each). Germline V gene lookup returns CDR1 SGHAT and CDR2 FQDESV (reference sequence). V lost 2 bases and J lost 7, with 21 bases in between. The CDR3 covers 16 residues. The CDR3 protein is CASSLSYANGGREQYF. CDR3 nucleotides: TGTGCCAGCAGCTTAAGTTACGCGAACGGGGGCAGGGAGCAGTACTTC.

The chain carries TRBV13 and TRBJ1-4; possible D gene TRBD1, 5 bases. The CDR3 length is 13 residues. The V end was cut by 5 bases, the J end by 7 bases, with 11 bases between. Germline V gives CDR1 PRHDT, CDR2 FYEKMQ (reference sequence). CDR3 amino acids: CASSSRDGEKLFF. The CDR3 DNA is TGTGCCAGCAGCAGCCGGGACGGTGAAAAACTGTTTTTT.

V gene TRBV6-1 combines with J gene TRBJ1-2; 9 nucleotides match TRBD1. Per germline, CDR1 MNHNS and CDR2 SASEGT. The CDR3 spans 16 residues. J lost 6 bases, V lost 0 bases, and 8 bases had no gene match. CDR3 DNA sequence: TGTGCCAGCAGTGAAGCGAGTGGGACAGGGAGAAATGGCTACACCTTC. Amino acid sequence: CASSEASGTGRNGYTF.

The chain combines TRBV7-6 with TRBJ2-1; the D gene is possibly TRBD1 (6 bases). The CDR3 is 16 amino acids. CDR1 is SGHVS and CDR2 is FNYEAQ in the germline V gene. Trimming cost V 0 bases and J 9 bases, with 18 bases left between them. CDR3 sequence: CASSLAPGVISGEQFF. CDR3 nucleotide sequence: TGTGCCAGCAGCTTAGCGCCAGGGGTGATTTCGGGTGAGCAGTTCTTC.

V usage is TRBV5-6 and J usage is TRBJ2-5; maybe TRBD1 (5 bases). Trimming took 2 bases from V and 5 from J, leaving 13 bases between them. From germline, CDR1 is SGHDT and CDR2 YYEEEE. The CDR3 is 14 amino acids. The CDR3 DNA reads TGTGCCAGCAGCTTCTCGACAGCAGGGGAGACCCAGTACTTC. Translation gives CASSFSTAGETQYF. The full variable domain, in which reference TRBV5-6 and TRBJ2-5 provide the parts outside the CDR3, is DAGVTQSPTHLIKTRGQQVTLRCSPKSGHDTVSWYQQALGQGPQFIFQYYEEEERQRGNFPDRFSGHQFPNYSSELNVNALLLGDSALYLCASSFSTAGETQYFGPGTRLLVL.

The rearrangement links TRBV27 to TRBJ2-2; TRBD1 matches 9 bases. The germline V gene has CDR1 MNHEY and CDR2 SMNVEV (reference sequence). The CDR3 has 13 residues. The junction had 4 bases not matched to a gene; V was cut back by 10 bases and J by 4 bases. The CDR3 DNA sequence: TGTGCCACCGGGACAGGGTCCACCGGGGAGCTGTTTTTT. Amino acids: CATGTGSTGELFF.

Of note for this clone: At one end, the junction sequence differs from germline, possibly due to a read error. The chain carries TRBV5-6 and TRBJ1-5; D call uncertain. The CDR3 runs 16 residues. Germline V gene lookup returns CDR1 SGHDT and CDR2 YYEEEE. Here the CDR3 reads CASSSAGEDSNRPQHF. CDR3 coding DNA: TGTGCCAGCAGCTCTGCCGGGGAAGATAGCAATCGGCCCCAGCATTTT.

This chain uses TRBV30 with TRBJ1-3; possible D gene TRBD1, 6 bases. The germline V gene encodes CDR1 GTSNPN and CDR2 SVGIG (reference sequence). V lost 4 bases to trimming and J lost 4 bases, with 11 bases between them. The length of the CDR3 is 13 residues. The CDR3 region has the DNA TGTGCCTGGACAAAAGACAGGGGAAACACCATATATTTT. Its protein is CAWTKDRGNTIYF.

This clone was recorded a few times. The chain carries TRBV7-9 and TRBJ2-7; D possibly corresponds to TRBD1 (5 bases). This CDR3 region has 13 residues. Germline CDR1 SEHNR, CDR2 FQNEAQ (reference sequence). The V gene lost 5 bases and the J gene lost 6 bases, with 14 bases spanning the gap. The CDR3 region has the DNA TGTGCCAGCAGCCAACCTCGACAGAGCGAGCAGTACTTC. This translates into CASSQPRQSEQYF.

This clone was seen just once. The V and J genes are TRBV27 and TRBJ2-7; 11 bases are a match to TRBD1. The junction had 7 bases not matched to a gene; V was cut back by 4 bases and J by 8 bases. CDR3 length: 14 amino acids. Germline V CDR1 and CDR2: MNHEY, SMNVEV (reference sequence). In DNA form, the CDR3 reads TGTGCCAGCAGTTCCGGGGGACAGGGGGATAAGCAGTACTTC. As protein: CASSSGGQGDKQYF.

The chain couples TRBV7-2 to TRBJ2-7; maybe TRBD1 (5 bases). CDR3 length equals 14 residues. With 1 base removed from V and 3 bases from J, the gap between germline ends came to 10 bases. CDR1 and CDR2 (germline): SGHTA, FQGNSA. CDR3 DNA sequence: TGTGCCAGCAGCTTAGGTGACAGTCACTACGAGCAGTACTTC. It codes for CASSLGDSHYEQYF.

Of note for this clone: This specimen includes other DNA sequences encoding the same CDR3. This rearrangement joins TRBV4-1 to TRBJ2-7; perhaps TRBD1 as D (6 bases). The CDR3 is 14 amino acids. The V gene lost 1 base and the J gene lost 2 bases, with 9 bases spanning the gap. Germline V CDR1 and CDR2: MGHRA, YSYEKL. Here the CDR3 reads CASSQVQGPYEQYF. The CDR3 DNA is TGCGCCAGCAGCCAAGTTCAGGGGCCCTACGAGCAGTACTTC.

V usage is TRBV25-1 and J usage is TRBJ1-4; 8 nucleotides agree with TRBD1. Germline CDR1 reads MGHDK; CDR2 reads SYGVNS. The CDR3 is 14 residues long. V trimming: 7 bases; J trimming: 5 bases; junction bases outside the gene matches: 6. The CDR3 DNA is TGTGCCAGCAAGACGGACAGGGACAATGAAAAACTGTTTTTT. It is translated as CASKTDRDNEKLFF. Full variable domain (missing parts from reference TRBV25-1 and TRBJ1-4): EADIYQTPRYLVIGTGKKITLECSQTMGHDKMYWYQQDPGMELHLIHYSYGVNSTEKGDLSSESTVSRIRTEHFPLTLESARPSHTSQYLCASKTDRDNEKLFFGSGTQLSVL.

V and J are TRBV30 and TRBJ2-7, with unresolved D. Germline V CDR1 and CDR2: GTSNPN, SVGIG (reference sequence). The germline V and J ends were trimmed by 2 bases and 2 bases, with 10 bases remaining between them. The CDR3 totals 13 residues. The CDR3 DNA is TGTGCCTGGAGTCTGGATGATACCTACGAGCAGTACTTC. Translating gives CAWSLDDTYEQYF.

A word on this clone: Different DNA sequences within this sample yield the same CDR3. The chain couples TRBV30 to TRBJ2-7, with TRBD1 as a possible D gene (6 bases). In germline, CDR1 is GTSNPN, CDR2 SVGIG (reference sequence). This CDR3 spans 12 amino acids. V was clipped by 3 bases and J by 3 bases, with 9 bases between them. In nucleotides, the CDR3 is TGTGCCTGGAGCTTGGACAGCTACGAGCAGTACTTC. Its translation is CAWSLDSYEQYF. The variable domain in full, completed from reference TRBV30 and TRBJ2-7, reads SQTIHQWPATLVQPVGSPLSLECTVEGTSNPNLYWYRQAAGRGLQLLFYSVGIGQISSEVPQNLSASRPQDRQFILSSKKLLLSDSGFYLCAWSLDSYEQYFGPGTRLTVT.